This entry concerns a single T cell receptor (beta chain). The data stem from a study of T cell responses to AZD1222 COVID-19 vaccine. The repertoire was sequenced with immunoSEQ multiplex PCR; TCRdb's copy has only in-frame clones and lacks some. The sample has tens of thousands of clones, around 90% seen once. The CDR3 is 13 residues long. V was cut by 5 bases and J by 0 bases, with 5 bases left in between. This clonotype was sampled from an adult in good health. Sequenced material: peripheral blood, taken on day 0 of AZD1222 vaccination. This sequence joins TRBV12-3 or TRBV12-4 and TRBJ1-3; unclear D gene. The CDR3 protein is CASSLLSGNTIYF. CDR3 nucleotide sequence: TGTGCCAGCAGTCTCCTCTCTGGAAACACCATATATTTT.